These 24 T cell receptor beta chains came from one sample sequenced in a study of blood T cell repertoires in COVID-19. Measured with immunoSEQ multiplex PCR; TCRdb has only the in-frame clones, and not every one. The sample consists of roughly 45,000 clones, 80% to 90% of them appearing once. The sequencing sample was made of peripheral blood. These receptors all come from a man aged 55-75 years with active COVID-19.

V gene TRBV4-1 combines with J gene TRBJ2-5, with 7 nucleotides matching TRBD2. Germline CDR1 is MGHRA and CDR2 is YSYEKL. V trimming: 0 bases; J trimming: 2 bases; junction bases outside the gene matches: 9. CDR3 length: 17 amino acids. CDR3 sequence (DNA): TGCGCCAGCAGCCAAGAGGAGGCTAGCGGAGCTCAAGAGACCCAGTACTTC. This codes for CASSQEEASGAQETQYF.

The gene calls are TRBV7-2 and TRBJ2-5; 13 nucleotides line up with TRBD2. The CDR3 sequence is 16 residues long. Germline V lookup: CDR1 SGHTA, CDR2 FQGNSA. The junction had 7 bases not matched to a gene; V was cut back by 2 bases and J by 7 bases. DNA of the CDR3: TGTGCCAGCAGCTTAATCCCTAGGACTAGCGGGGGGACCCAGTACTTC. Protein: CASSLIPRTSGGTQYF.

V and J are TRBV6-5 and TRBJ1-1, with 10 bases identical to TRBD1. V gave up 0 bases and J gave up 3 bases; unmatched junction bases: 4. Germline CDR1 reads MNHEY; CDR2 reads SVGAGI. This CDR3 is 16 amino acids long. DNA of the CDR3: TGTGCCAGCAGTTACTCTAGGACAGGGGGGTACACTGAAGCTTTCTTT. Translated: CASSYSRTGGYTEAFF.

CDR3 in amino acids: CASSERTGANQPQHF. CDR3 nucleotides: TGTGCCAGCAGTGAACGGACAGGGGCGAATCAGCCCCAGCATTTT. This chain links TRBV2 with TRBJ1-5; TRBD1 agrees at 9 bases. CDR3 size: 15 residues. Trimming took 2 bases from V and 4 from J; bases not matched to a gene: 3. CDR1 is SNHLY and CDR2 is FYNNEI in the germline V gene.

The gene calls are TRBV7-9 and TRBJ2-5; 8 bases align to TRBD1. The CDR3 length is 15 residues. V dropped 5 bases and J dropped 5; count of bases not matched to a gene: 10. CDR1 SEHNR and CDR2 FQNEAQ come from the germline V gene (reference sequence). The CDR3 region is CASSSRDRYIETQYF. CDR3 in DNA: TGTGCCAGCAGCAGCCGGGACAGGTATATTGAGACCCAGTACTTC.

The V gene is TRBV6-5, the J gene TRBJ2-3; perhaps TRBD2 as D (6 bases). Germline V gene data show CDR1 as MNHEY and CDR2 as SVGAGI. The V gene lost 5 bases and the J gene lost 4 bases, with 13 bases spanning the gap. The CDR3 covers 14 residues. Here the CDR3 reads CASSQYRLADTQYF. The CDR3 nucleotides read TGTGCCAGCAGTCAATATCGACTAGCAGATACGCAGTATTTT.

This chain joins TRBV30 and TRBJ2-1; 8 nucleotides agree with TRBD2. Germline lookup yields CDR1 GTSNPN and CDR2 SVGIG (reference sequence). Trimming at V came to 8 bases and at J to 8 bases, leaving 17 bases not matched to a gene. CDR3 size: 15 residues. The CDR3 DNA sequence: TGTGCCACCCAGGGACGGGAGGGCCGTGGCGATGAGCAGTTCTTC. Its translation: CATQGREGRGDEQFF.

V and J are TRBV19 and TRBJ2-3, with 8 bases that match TRBD1. CDR1 is LNHDA and CDR2 is SQIVND in the germline V gene (reference sequence). The CDR3 has 14 amino acids. V dropped 7 bases and J dropped 1; count of bases not matched to a gene: 4. The CDR3 sequence: CASTPTGGTDTQYF. CDR3 coding DNA: TGTGCCAGTACCCCGACAGGGGGCACAGATACGCAGTATTTT. The whole variable domain, filled in from reference TRBV19 and TRBJ2-3, reads DGGITQSPKYLFRKEGQNVTLSCEQNLNHDAMYWYRQDPGQGLRLIYYSQIVNDFQKGDIAEGYSVSREKKESFPLTVTSAQKNPTAFYLCASTPTGGTDTQYFGPGTRLTVL.

The chain employs TRBV20-1 and TRBJ1-5; 8 bases map to TRBD1. The CDR3 is 14 residues long. Germline-derived CDR1 and CDR2 are DFQATT and SNEGSKA (reference sequence). Trimming at V came to 3 bases and at J to 5 bases, leaving 6 bases not matched to a gene. CDR3 sequence: CSASLQGADQPQHF. In nucleotides, the CDR3 is TGCAGTGCTAGTCTTCAGGGGGCTGATCAGCCCCAGCATTTT.

The V gene is TRBV4-2, the J gene TRBJ2-1; 8 bases line up with TRBD2. The V gene's germline CDR1 is LGHNA and CDR2 YNFKEQ. The V and J ends lost 4 bases and 4 bases, in that order; junction bases with no gene match: 9. This CDR3 region has 16 residues. The CDR3 DNA sequence: TGTGCCAGCAGCCGCGCTAGTGGCGGGAGGTACAATGAGCAGTTCTTC. This sequence encodes CASSRASGGRYNEQFF.

The chain carries TRBV11-2 and TRBJ2-5, with TRBD1 as a possible D gene (6 bases). In germline, CDR1 is SGHAT, CDR2 FQNNGV. The CDR3 spans 15 residues. The V and J ends lost 6 bases and 2 bases respectively, with 16 bases between them. The CDR3 DNA reads as TGTGCCAGCAGATACGGACAGACCCAACAAGAGACCCAGTACTTC. Its translation: CASRYGQTQQETQYF. Using reference TRBV11-2 and TRBJ2-5 for the parts outside the CDR3, the full variable domain is EAGVAQSPRYKIIEKRQSVAFWCNPISGHATLYWYQQILGQGPKLLIQFQNNGVVDDSQLPKDRFSAERLKGVDSTLKIQPAKLEDSAVYLCASRYGQTQQETQYFGPGTRLLVL.

This sequence joins TRBV6-6 and TRBJ2-2; tentative D call: TRBD2 (5 bases). Trimming removed 6 bases from V and 4 bases from J, with 18 bases in between. The CDR3 runs to 16 residues. In germline, CDR1 is MNHNY, CDR2 SVGAGI (reference sequence). CDR3: CASSPALGFATGELFF. The CDR3 DNA sequence: TGTGCCAGCAGCCCCGCACTAGGTTTTGCCACCGGGGAGCTGTTTTTT.

This clone was observed once. V gene TRBV28 combines with J gene TRBJ1-4, with a possible D match to TRBD1 (5 bases). The V gene lost 10 bases and the J gene lost 8 bases, with 17 bases spanning the gap. The CDR3 runs 13 residues. Germline V lookup: CDR1 MDHEN, CDR2 SYDVKM. The CDR3 DNA follows: TGTGCCACCCAAGTAGGGGATCGAGAAAAACTGTTTTTT. Translating gives CATQVGDREKLFF. Looking up the rest from reference TRBV28 and TRBJ1-4 gives the full variable domain: DVKVTQSSRYLVKRTGEKVFLECVQDMDHENMFWYRQDPGLGLRLIYFSYDVKMKEKGDIPEGYSVSREKKERFSLILESASTNQTSMYLCATQVGDREKLFFGSGTQLSVL.

The rearrangement joins TRBV5-4 to TRBJ2-7; D might be TRBD2 (6 bases). This CDR3 has 16 amino acids. Trimming removed 4 bases at V and 0 bases at J, with 17 bases between. Germline CDR1 is SGHNT and CDR2 is YYREEE (reference sequence). The CDR3 is CASSPHGLRFSYEQYF. The CDR3 nucleotides read TGTGCCAGCAGCCCCCACGGACTACGGTTCTCCTACGAGCAGTACTTC. Combining the CDR3 with reference TRBV5-4 and TRBJ2-7 gives the whole variable domain ETGVTQSPTHLIKTRGQQVTLRCSSQSGHNTVSWYQQALGQGPQFIFQYYREEENGRGNFPPRFSGLQFPNYSSELNVNALELDDSALYLCASSPHGLRFSYEQYFGPGTRLTVT.

This chain connects TRBV6-6 to TRBJ2-2; D ambiguous. V lost 8 bases to trimming and J lost 2 bases, with 9 bases between them. This CDR3 is built from 13 residues. Germline V CDR1 and CDR2: MNHNY, SVGAGI (reference sequence). Here the CDR3 reads CASSRPNTGELFF. The CDR3 DNA follows: TGTGCCAGCTCCAGGCCCAACACCGGGGAGCTGTTTTTT.

The V gene is TRBV7-9, the J gene TRBJ1-3; D is unresolved. The CDR3 contains 15 residues. Between the trimmed V and J ends, which lost 3 bases and 4 bases, there was a span of 13 bases. Germline loops: CDR1 SEHNR, CDR2 FQNEAQ (reference sequence). In DNA form, the CDR3 reads TGTGCCAGCAGCTTTGGCCGGGGTGGAGGAAACACCATATATTTT. It encodes CASSFGRGGGNTIYF.

The rearrangement joins TRBV2 to TRBJ2-7; TRBD2 aligns across 10 bases. Germline V gives CDR1 SNHLY, CDR2 FYNNEI. This CDR3 spans 16 amino acids. V was clipped by 6 bases and J by 3 bases; unmatched bases: 11. This CDR3 reads CASRKGASGGIYEQYF. The CDR3 DNA follows: TGTGCCAGCAGGAAGGGAGCTAGCGGGGGTATCTACGAGCAGTACTTC.

There are a few counts of this clone. This rearrangement joins TRBV6-5 to TRBJ2-5, with a tentative D call TRBD2 (6 bases). This CDR3 region has 13 residues. The germline CDR1 and CDR2 sequences are MNHEY and SVGAGI. Trimming removed 6 bases at V and 3 bases at J, with 11 bases between. CDR3 residues: CASRGSGEETQYF. For the CDR3, the DNA is TGTGCCAGCAGAGGATCGGGGGAAGAGACCCAGTACTTC.

This rearrangement joins TRBV6-5 to TRBJ1-4; 7 bases match TRBD1. Germline CDR1 and CDR2: MNHEY and SVGAGI. The CDR3 loop spans 15 amino acids. J gave up 7 bases and V 0 bases, and 5 bases lay outside the gene matches. In nucleotides, the CDR3 is TGTGCCAGCAGTTACTCGTTAGGGGGCGGTGAAAAACTGTTTTTT. Protein product: CASSYSLGGGEKLFF.

This clone was observed once. The chain couples TRBV5-4 to TRBJ2-1; a weak D match, TRBD2 (5 bases). This CDR3 has 16 amino acids. Germline V gives CDR1 SGHNT, CDR2 YYREEE (reference sequence). V was clipped by 0 bases and J by 0 bases, with 10 bases between them. CDR3 region: CASSLDRGSSYNEQFF. The CDR3 DNA is TGTGCCAGCAGCTTGGATCGGGGAAGCTCCTACAATGAGCAGTTCTTC. Full variable domain (missing parts from reference TRBV5-4 and TRBJ2-1): ETGVTQSPTHLIKTRGQQVTLRCSSQSGHNTVSWYQQALGQGPQFIFQYYREEENGRGNFPPRFSGLQFPNYSSELNVNALELDDSALYLCASSLDRGSSYNEQFFGPGTRLTVL.

Within the sample, this clone is large. This specimen includes other DNA sequences encoding the same CDR3. V usage is TRBV10-3 and J usage is TRBJ1-5; the match to TRBD1 covers 10 bases. Per germline, CDR1 ENHRY and CDR2 SYGVKD. CDR3 length equals 14 residues. Trimming took 8 bases from V and 0 from J; bases not matched to a gene: 1. The CDR3 is CAIGTGDSNQPQHF. DNA of the CDR3: TGTGCCATCGGGACAGGGGATAGCAATCAGCCCCAGCATTTT.

The CDR3, as DNA: TGCGCCAGCAGCGTAGCGGGGGGGTCCTACAATGAGCAGTTCTTC. Translating it yields CASSVAGGSYNEQFF. The rearrangement links TRBV4-3 to TRBJ2-1; 11 bases are shared with TRBD2. Germline values: CDR1 LGHNA, CDR2 YSLEER. There are 15 residues in the CDR3. The ends lost 5 bases at V and 1 base at J; junction bases unmatched: 1.

This clone has only a few counts. The genes are TRBV7-9 and TRBJ1-1, with 12 bases identical to TRBD1. Germline V lookup: CDR1 SEHNR, CDR2 FQNEAQ (reference sequence). This CDR3 has 16 amino acids. With V trimmed by 6 bases and J by 6 bases, 11 bases remained unmatched. The CDR3: CASRPGTGGALAEAFF. CDR3 nucleotide sequence: TGTGCCAGCAGACCCGGGACAGGGGGCGCGTTGGCTGAAGCTTTCTTT.

The gene calls are TRBV2 and TRBJ2-7, with 16 bases matching TRBD2. The CDR3 covers 16 residues. V gave up 6 bases and J gave up 6 bases; unmatched junction bases: 8. Looked up from germline, CDR1 is SNHLY and CDR2 is FYNNEI. CDR3 region: CASRTGTSGGAAEQYF. The CDR3 DNA sequence: TGTGCCAGCAGGACGGGGACTAGCGGGGGGGCGGCCGAGCAGTACTTC.